A selection of T cell receptor beta chains follows, all from one sample in a study of identical twins. MiXCR, applied by TCRdb to the 5' RACE reads, yields one record per CDR3 protein. The data hold some 730,000 distinct CDR3 sequences, with around a sixth observed a single time. The sample was also linked to a second study, of T cells expressing NK-cell markers.

Sequenced material: PBMCs. Source of these receptors: a woman aged 18 to 35 in good health. The CDR3 runs from the conserved cysteine through the conserved F or W. The D gene is left open where the match is weak. Size is omitted from some rows. Given values are once, few, many or a class for expanded clones.

>TRBJ1-1|few|TRBV18|NA
CASSPRGEGEAFF
TGTGCCAGCTCACCACGCGGGGAGGGTGAAGCTTTCTTT
>TRBJ2-7|few|TRBV7-9|NA
CASSHTDSYEQYF
TGTGCCAGCAGCCACACGGACTCCTACGAGCAGTACTTC
>TRBJ2-1|many|TRBV12-3/TRBV12-4|TRBD1
CASSLGQDNEQFF
TGCGCCAGCAGCTTGGGACAGGACAATGAGCAGTTCTTC
>TRBJ2-2|NA|TRBV10-3|TRBD1
CAIKGQATFGELFF
TGTGCCATCAAGGGACAGGCTACCTTCGGGGAGCTGTTTTTT
>TRBJ2-1|few|TRBV6-1|NA
CASSEGFDYNEQFF
TGTGCCAGCAGCGAGGGATTCGACTACAATGAGCAGTTCTTC
>TRBJ2-1|few|TRBV5-1|NA
CASSLSLVLYNEQFF
TGCGCCAGCAGCTTGAGCTTAGTGCTATACAATGAGCAGTTCTTC
>TRBJ2-7|NA|TRBV10-1|NA
CASSESAGLLYEQYF
TGCGCCAGCAGTGAGTCGGCGGGCCTTCTCTACGAGCAGTACTTC
>TRBJ2-7|NA|TRBV29-1|NA
CSVCTGTNEQYF
TGCAGCGTTTGTACAGGGACCAACGAGCAGTACTTC
>TRBJ2-1|few|TRBV5-1|NA
CASSWMTGSGDEQFF
TGCGCCAGCAGCTGGATGACTGGGTCGGGGGATGAGCAGTTCTTC
>TRBJ2-7|NA|TRBV5-1|NA
CASSPYTGYEQYF
TGCGCCAGCAGCCCGTACACAGGCTACGAGCAGTACTTC
>TRBJ2-1|few|TRBV2|TRBD2
CASSDQLAGVYNEQFF
TGTGCCAGCAGTGATCAGCTAGCGGGGGTTTACAATGAGCAGTTCTTC
>TRBJ2-2|many|TRBV5-1|NA
CASSLSGTANTGELFF
TGCGCCAGCAGCTTAAGCGGGACAGCGAACACCGGGGAGCTGTTTTTT
>TRBJ2-3|few|TRBV10-3|TRBD2
CAISALAGRTDTQYF
TGTGCCATCTCCGCACTAGCGGGACGGACAGATACGCAGTATTTT
>TRBJ1-1|few|TRBV7-8|NA
CASSPRTTEAFF
TGTGCCAGCAGCCCCCGGACCACTGAAGCTTTCTTT
>TRBJ2-1|NA|TRBV11-1|TRBD2
CASSLWGSGGPYNEQFF
TGTGCCAGCAGCTTATGGGGTAGCGGGGGCCCGTACAATGAGCAGTTCTTC
>TRBJ2-7|NA|TRBV7-9|NA
CASSLAQGMDYEQYF
TGTGCCAGCAGCTTAGCGCAGGGGATGGACTACGAGCAGTACTTC
>TRBJ1-1|NA|TRBV11-1|NA
CASSRQAVNTEAFF
TGTGCCAGCAGCAGGCAGGCGGTGAACACTGAAGCTTTCTTT
>TRBJ2-2|few|TRBV6-1|NA
CASTIGTAAAGELFF
TGTGCCAGCACTATCGGGACGGCGGCGGCCGGGGAGCTGTTTTTT
>TRBJ2-1|NA|TRBV11-2|NA
CASSLLGGENEQFF
TGTGCCAGCAGCTTACTGGGTGGGGAAAATGAGCAGTTCTTC
>TRBJ2-1|few|TRBV20-1|TRBD2
CSARDPKTSGSIDEQFF
TGCAGTGCTAGAGACCCGAAGACTAGCGGGAGTATCGATGAGCAGTTCTTC
>TRBJ1-1|few|TRBV6-1|TRBD1
CASRLDREAFF
TGTGCCAGCAGACTGGACAGGGAGGCTTTCTTT
>TRBJ2-1|few|TRBV7-2|TRBD1
CASTLTGGYHNEQFF
TGTGCCAGCACCTTGACAGGGGGCTATCACAATGAGCAGTTCTTC
>TRBJ2-1|many|TRBV7-2|NA
CAITKHNEQFF
TGTGCCATCACAAAGCACAATGAGCAGTTCTTC
>TRBJ2-2|few|TRBV6-5|TRBD2
CASSYPGGDLFF
TGTGCCAGCAGTTACCCGGGGGGGGATCTGTTTTTT
>TRBJ2-7|few|TRBV7-9|NA
CAGRRDIGSYEQYF
TGTGCCGGCAGGCGGGACATAGGTAGCTACGAGCAGTACTTC
>TRBJ2-1|many|TRBV5-1|NA
CASSLGLQPHNEQFF
TGCGCCAGCAGCTTGGGACTTCAACCCCACAATGAGCAGTTCTTC
>TRBJ2-2|NA|TRBV11-2|NA
CASSLVGATGELFF
TGTGCCAGCAGCTTAGTTGGGGCTACCGGGGAGCTGTTTTTT
>TRBJ2-1|few|TRBV7-6|NA
CASSLAFGEANEQFF
TGTGCCAGCAGCTTAGCGTTTGGAGAGGCCAATGAGCAGTTCTTC
>TRBJ2-3|NA|TRBV27|TRBD2
CASSEFRDYTDTQYF
TGTGCCAGCAGTGAATTCCGGGACTACACAGATACGCAGTATTTT
>TRBJ1-1|NA|TRBV20-1|NA
CSASPGGNTEAFF
TGCAGTGCTAGTCCCGGGGGGAACACTGAAGCTTTCTTT
>TRBJ2-7|NA|TRBV5-1|TRBD1
CASSLGGGQGNREQYF
TGCGCCAGCAGCTTGGGGGGAGGACAGGGGAATCGCGAGCAGTACTTC
>TRBJ2-7|few|TRBV7-2|NA
CASSLVHTAFYEQYF
TGTGCCAGCAGCTTAGTGCACACAGCCTTCTACGAGCAGTACTTC
>TRBJ2-7|few|TRBV10-1|NA
CASSPGISSYEQYF
TGCGCCAGCAGCCCTGGGATTAGCTCCTACGAGCAGTACTTC
>TRBJ2-1|few|TRBV29-1|NA
CSVGGDEQFF
TGCAGCGTGGGGGGAGATGAGCAGTTCTTC
>TRBJ2-5|few|TRBV29-1|NA
CSVELAFQETQYF
TGCAGCGTTGAATTAGCGTTCCAAGAGACCCAGTACTTC
>TRBJ2-3|few|TRBV2|NA
CASSDVDTQYF
TGTGCCAGCAGTGATGTAGATACGCAGTATTTT
>TRBJ2-3|NA|TRBV20-1|TRBD2
CSARDVSGKRDDDTQYF
TGCAGTGCTAGAGATGTTTCAGGGAAGCGGGACGATGATACGCAGTATTTT
>TRBJ1-1|few|TRBV12-3/TRBV12-4|NA
CASSRYTGEAFF
TGTGCCAGCAGTAGATACACGGGAGAAGCTTTCTTT
>TRBJ2-1|few|TRBV5-1|NA
CASSLGTSRGDEQFF
TGCGCCAGCAGCTTGGGCACTAGCCGGGGTGATGAGCAGTTCTTC
>TRBJ2-1|NA|TRBV10-1|TRBD2
CASSETVAGVRNEQFF
TGCGCCAGCAGTGAGACGGTAGCGGGGGTTAGAAATGAGCAGTTCTTC
>TRBJ2-7|few|TRBV5-1|NA
CASSDSPSYEQYF
TGCGCCAGCAGTGATTCCCCCTCCTACGAGCAGTACTTC
>TRBJ2-1|NA|TRBV7-2|TRBD1
CASTLQGVGNEQFF
TGTGCCAGCACCCTCCAGGGGGTGGGGAATGAGCAGTTCTTC
>TRBJ2-1|few|TRBV30|NA
CAWSVNDNEQFF
TGTGCCTGGAGTGTTAACGACAATGAGCAGTTCTTC
>TRBJ2-1|NA|TRBV5-1|NA
CASSPLVGASSNEQFF
TGCGCCAGCAGCCCCCTCGTGGGGGCAAGCAGCAATGAGCAGTTCTTC
>TRBJ1-2|NA|TRBV3-1|TRBD1
CASSHTTGLRYGYTF
TGTGCCAGCAGCCACACGACAGGGCTCCGCTATGGCTACACCTTC
>TRBJ2-3|few|TRBV21-1|NA
CASSKVTGGSTDTQYF
TGTGCCAGCAGCAAAGTGACAGGCGGGAGCACAGATACGCAGTATTTT
>TRBJ1-1|NA|TRBV28|NA
CASRLGGRAGGTEAFF
TGTGCCAGCAGGCTCGGGGGGCGGGCTGGGGGGACTGAAGCTTTCTTT
>TRBJ2-1|few|TRBV20-1|TRBD2
CSARDRVAGTYNEQFF
TGCAGTGCTAGAGATCGGGTAGCGGGGACCTACAATGAGCAGTTCTTC
>TRBJ2-1|few|TRBV6-2/TRBV6-3|NA
CASSFHGAEQFF
TGTGCCAGCAGTTTCCACGGGGCTGAGCAGTTCTTC
>TRBJ2-3|NA|TRBV4-3|TRBD2
CASSRDSSGRAYTQYF
TGCGCCAGCAGCCGGGATTCTAGCGGGAGGGCCTATACGCAGTATTTT
>TRBJ2-2|few|TRBV5-1|NA
CASSVADNTGELFF
TGCGCCAGCAGTGTGGCAGATAACACCGGGGAGCTGTTTTTT
>TRBJ2-3|NA|TRBV10-3|NA
CAIKQGVSPDTQYF
TGTGCCATCAAGCAGGGAGTGAGTCCAGATACGCAGTATTTT
>TRBJ2-7|few|TRBV20-1|TRBD2
CSARDLAGVSYEQYF
TGCAGTGCTAGAGATTTAGCGGGGGTCTCCTACGAGCAGTACTTC
>TRBJ2-2|few|TRBV6-5|NA
CASSYGWKGAGELFF
TGTGCCAGCAGTTACGGTTGGAAGGGGGCCGGGGAGCTGTTTTTT